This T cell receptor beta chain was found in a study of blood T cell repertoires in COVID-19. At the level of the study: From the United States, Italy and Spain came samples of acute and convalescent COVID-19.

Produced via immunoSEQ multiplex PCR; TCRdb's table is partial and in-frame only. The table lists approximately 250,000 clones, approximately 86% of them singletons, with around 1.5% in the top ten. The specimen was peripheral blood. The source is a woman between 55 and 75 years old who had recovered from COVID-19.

The CDR3 nucleotides read TGTGCCAGCAGCTCCGGACTAACCAATTACAATGAGCAGTTCTTC. Amino acids: CASSSGLTNYNEQFF. The genes are TRBV7-3 and TRBJ2-1; D is perhaps TRBD2 (6 bases). Germline V gene data show CDR1 as SGHTA and CDR2 as FQGTGA. This CDR3 region has 15 residues. Trimming removed 4 bases from V and 4 bases from J, with 14 bases in between.